This TCR beta chain originates from a study of long-term antiretroviral therapy in people with HIV. Study-wide points: Within the repertoire, clones expanded before ART were dominant at all time points. Among HIV repertoires, CDR3 length ranges were narrower than those of controls.

Researchers ran immunoSEQ v3.0 at survey level. Sequencing set out to capture roughly 40,000-55,000 T-cell genomes per sample. Clones were read by immunoSEQ multiplex PCR, and TCRdb kept only the in-frame ones, dropping some. The sample holds 15,000 to 20,000 clones, approximately 82% seen once. Researchers secured at least one pre-ART and at least two post-ART PBMC samples from each donor. With respect to this clone: The antigen is undetermined.

The CDR3 has 15 amino acids. Trimming shortened V by 0 bases and J by 8 bases, and 14 bases separated the two germline ends. Looked up from germline, CDR1 is SGHRS and CDR2 is YFSETQ. The chain couples TRBV5-1 to TRBJ1-4, with D unclear. This receptor was obtained from a man aged 50-59 years with HIV. This material consisted of unsorted PBMCs, taken 0.3 years before starting antiretroviral therapy. The CDR3 reads CASSLEGQKEEKLFF. The DNA for the CDR3 is TGCGCCAGCAGCTTGGAAGGCCAGAAGGAAGAAAAACTGTTTTTT.